Each of the 9 T cell receptor beta chains below was sequenced from the same sample in a study of beta chain features in type 1 diabetes. Study-level findings and limits: TCRB CDR3 length was moderately but significantly reduced in all four CD4+ subsets of Type 1 diabetes patients.

Their specific antigens are unknown. Reverse transcribing all isolated RNA meant expressed TCRB transcripts were sequenced. Only in-frame clones appear in the TCRdb table, and some are missing; sequencing was by immunoSEQ multiplex PCR. Of hundreds of thousands of clones detected, roughly 13% appear once; the ten largest clones hold 0.035% to 0.04%. The sample consisted of naive CD4+ T cells from blood. The receptors here all came from a young man with type 1 diabetes.

The chain joins TRBV7-9 to TRBJ2-3, with D unclear. The germline CDR1 and CDR2 sequences are SEHNR and FQNEAQ (reference sequence). The CDR3 has 12 amino acids. The V gene lost 5 bases and the J gene lost 8 bases, with 11 bases spanning the gap. CDR3 in DNA: TGTGCCAGCAGCGCATCGCTAGTTACGCAGTATTTT. Residues: CASSASLVTQYF.

This clone has just a few counts. The chain links TRBV25-1 to TRBJ2-3; 12 nucleotides line up with TRBD1. Germline assignment: CDR1 MGHDK and CDR2 SYGVNS. V gave up 5 bases and J gave up 3 bases; unmatched junction bases: 9. The CDR3 runs 17 residues. This chain's CDR3 is CASSHRDRGLYTDTQYF. CDR3 coding DNA: TGTGCCAGCAGTCACCGGGACAGGGGGCTTTATACAGATACGCAGTATTTT.

The chain links TRBV5-1 to TRBJ2-3; TRBD1 is a possible D gene (6 bases). CDR3 size: 13 residues. Trimming pared 4 bases from V and 4 bases from J, leaving 10 bases between. Looked up from germline, CDR1 is SGHRS and CDR2 is YFSETQ. The CDR3 DNA sequence: TGCGCCAGCAGCAGCACAGGGCCAGATACGCAGTATTTT. Its translation is CASSSTGPDTQYF.

This clone has a handful of counts. The chain combines TRBV5-1 with TRBJ2-5, with TRBD2 identical over 9 bases. This CDR3 is 15 amino acids long. Germline V lookup: CDR1 SGHRS, CDR2 YFSETQ. The trim removed 2 bases at V and 5 bases at J, leaving 7 bases unmatched. The CDR3: CASSFGGRAEETQYF. The CDR3, as DNA: TGCGCCAGCAGCTTTGGCGGGAGGGCCGAGGAGACCCAGTACTTC.

This chain uses TRBV7-9 with TRBJ1-2; perhaps TRBD1 as D (6 bases). The CDR3 is 15 amino acids. Trimming shortened V by 4 bases and J by 4 bases, and 16 bases separated the two germline ends. Germline V gene lookup returns CDR1 SEHNR and CDR2 FQNEAQ (reference sequence). The CDR3 region is CASSSDSLLGYGYTF. DNA for the CDR3: TGTGCCAGCAGCTCGGACAGTCTACTTGGCTATGGCTACACCTTC. Full variable domain (rest looked up from reference TRBV7-9 and TRBJ1-2): DTGVSQNPRHKITKRGQNVTFRCDPISEHNRLYWYRQTLGQGPEFLTYFQNEAQLEKSRLLSDRFSAERPKGSFSTLEIQRTEQGDSAMYLCASSSDSLLGYGYTFGSGTRLTVV.

This chain uses TRBV11-3 with TRBJ2-3; either TRBD1 or TRBD2 may fit D (5 bases each). This CDR3 has 15 residues. Germline loops: CDR1 SGHNT, CDR2 YENEEA. V was clipped by 5 bases and J by 0 bases, with 12 bases between them. In DNA form, the CDR3 reads TGTGCCAGCAGCCCCCGGGGCACTAGCACAGATACGCAGTATTTT. The encoded protein is CASSPRGTSTDTQYF.

This clone was seen more than once but under ten times. The chain has TRBV7-9 and TRBJ2-7, with D uncertain. Trimming took off 1 base at V and 4 bases at J, with 5 bases between the two ends. In germline, CDR1 is SEHNR, CDR2 FQNEAQ (reference sequence). The CDR3 consists of 12 residues. The chain's CDR3 is CASSLVMYEQYF. DNA for the CDR3: TGTGCCAGCAGCTTAGTTATGTACGAGCAGTACTTC.

This clone came up a few times. V is TRBV6-1 and J is TRBJ2-1; D unresolved. With 8 bases removed from V and 5 bases from J, the gap between germline ends came to 16 bases. From germline, CDR1 is MNHNS and CDR2 SASEGT. The CDR3 is 14 amino acids. CDR3 bases: TGTGCCAGCCGGCCATCGGTCTGGGACAATGAGCAGTTCTTC. Protein: CASRPSVWDNEQFF.

The chain couples TRBV11-2 to TRBJ1-1, with D uncertain. Germline loops: CDR1 SGHAT, CDR2 FQNNGV. The CDR3 has 13 residues. V lost 0 bases and J 10 bases, leaving 12 bases between the germline ends. The chain's CDR3 is CASSLDGSRRAFF. The CDR3 nucleotides are TGTGCCAGCAGCTTAGACGGTTCCCGGAGAGCTTTCTTT. Using reference TRBV11-2 and TRBJ1-1 for the parts outside the CDR3, the full variable domain is EAGVAQSPRYKIIEKRQSVAFWCNPISGHATLYWYQQILGQGPKLLIQFQNNGVVDDSQLPKDRFSAERLKGVDSTLKIQPAKLEDSAVYLCASSLDGSRRAFFGQGTRLTVV.